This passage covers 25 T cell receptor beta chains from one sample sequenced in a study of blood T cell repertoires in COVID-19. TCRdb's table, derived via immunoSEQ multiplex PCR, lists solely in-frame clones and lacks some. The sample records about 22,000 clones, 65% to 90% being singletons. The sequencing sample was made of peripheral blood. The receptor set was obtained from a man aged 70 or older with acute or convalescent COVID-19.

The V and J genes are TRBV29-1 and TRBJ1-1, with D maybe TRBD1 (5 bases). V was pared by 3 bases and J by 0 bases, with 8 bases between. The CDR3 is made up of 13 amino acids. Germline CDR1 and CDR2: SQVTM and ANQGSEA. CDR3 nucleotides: TGCAGCGTTGATAAGGGGTTGAACACTGAAGCTTTCTTT. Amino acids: CSVDKGLNTEAFF.

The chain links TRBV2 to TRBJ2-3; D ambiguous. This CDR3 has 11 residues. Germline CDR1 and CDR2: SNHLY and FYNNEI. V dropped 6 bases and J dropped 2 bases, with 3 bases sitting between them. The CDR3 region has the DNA TGTGCCAGCAGCTACACAGATACGCAGTATTTT. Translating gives CASSYTDTQYF.

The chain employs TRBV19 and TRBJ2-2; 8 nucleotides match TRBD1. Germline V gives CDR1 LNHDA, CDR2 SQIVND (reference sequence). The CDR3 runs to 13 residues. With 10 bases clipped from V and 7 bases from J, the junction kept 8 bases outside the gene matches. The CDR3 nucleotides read TGTGCCATCGAGGACAGGGTGGGCGGGGAGCTGTTTTTT. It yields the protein CAIEDRVGGELFF.

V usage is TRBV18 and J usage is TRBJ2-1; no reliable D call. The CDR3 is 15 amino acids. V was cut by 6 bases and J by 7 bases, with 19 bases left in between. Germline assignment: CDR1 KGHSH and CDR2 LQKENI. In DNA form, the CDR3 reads TGTGCCAGCTCCCCCCCTGGTCACGCCCGGAATGAGCAGTTCTTC. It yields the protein CASSPPGHARNEQFF.

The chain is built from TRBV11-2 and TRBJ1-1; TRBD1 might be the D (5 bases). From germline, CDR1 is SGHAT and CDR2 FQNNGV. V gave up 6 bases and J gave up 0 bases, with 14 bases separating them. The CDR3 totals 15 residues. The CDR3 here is CASSFQGPLNTEAFF. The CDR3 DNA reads TGTGCCAGCAGTTTCCAGGGTCCCCTGAACACTGAAGCTTTCTTT.

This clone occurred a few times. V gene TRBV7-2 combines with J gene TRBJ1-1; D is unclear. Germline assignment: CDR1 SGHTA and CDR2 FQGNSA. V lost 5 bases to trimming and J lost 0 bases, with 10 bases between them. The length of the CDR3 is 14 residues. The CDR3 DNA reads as TGTGCCAGCAGCGTCTCAGGAATGAACACTGAAGCTTTCTTT. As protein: CASSVSGMNTEAFF.

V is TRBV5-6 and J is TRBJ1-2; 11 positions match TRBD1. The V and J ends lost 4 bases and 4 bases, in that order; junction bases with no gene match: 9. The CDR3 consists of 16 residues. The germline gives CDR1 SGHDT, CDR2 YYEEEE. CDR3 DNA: TGTGCCAGCAGCCTCGGGACAGGGGGGGTCGGCTATGGCTACACCTTC. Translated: CASSLGTGGVGYGYTF.

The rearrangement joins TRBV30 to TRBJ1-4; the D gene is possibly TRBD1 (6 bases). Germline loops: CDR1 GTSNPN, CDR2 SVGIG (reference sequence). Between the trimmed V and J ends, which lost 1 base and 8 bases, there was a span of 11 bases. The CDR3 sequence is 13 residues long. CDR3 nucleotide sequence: TGTGCCTGGAGTGGGGGGGGCGGCGAAAAACTGTTTTTT. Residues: CAWSGGGGEKLFF.

The CDR3 DNA follows: TGTGCCACCCAGGGACTAGCGGAAGAGACCCAGTACTTC. This sequence encodes CATQGLAEETQYF. The chain combines TRBV2 with TRBJ2-5, with 11 bases identical to TRBD2. This CDR3 is 13 amino acids long. V lost 10 bases and J lost 3; bases outside the gene matches: 4. CDR1 is SNHLY and CDR2 is FYNNEI in the germline V gene.

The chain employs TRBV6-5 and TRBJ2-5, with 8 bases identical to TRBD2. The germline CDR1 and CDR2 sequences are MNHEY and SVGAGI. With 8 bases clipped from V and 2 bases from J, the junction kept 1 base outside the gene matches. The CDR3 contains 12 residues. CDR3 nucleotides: TGTGCCAGCTGCGGGGGGCAAGAGACCCAGTACTTC. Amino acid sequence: CASCGGQETQYF.

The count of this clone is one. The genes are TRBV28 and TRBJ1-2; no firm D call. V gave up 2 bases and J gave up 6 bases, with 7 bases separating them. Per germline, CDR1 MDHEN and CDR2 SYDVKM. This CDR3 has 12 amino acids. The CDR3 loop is CASSLRGNGYTF. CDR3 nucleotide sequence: TGTGCCAGCAGTTTACGGGGTAATGGCTACACCTTC.

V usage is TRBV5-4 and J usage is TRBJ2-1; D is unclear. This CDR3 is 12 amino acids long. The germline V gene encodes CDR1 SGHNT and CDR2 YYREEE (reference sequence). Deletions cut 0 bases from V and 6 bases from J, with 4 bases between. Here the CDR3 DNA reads TGTGCCAGCAGCTTGGTACTCAATGAGCAGTTCTTC. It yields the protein CASSLVLNEQFF.

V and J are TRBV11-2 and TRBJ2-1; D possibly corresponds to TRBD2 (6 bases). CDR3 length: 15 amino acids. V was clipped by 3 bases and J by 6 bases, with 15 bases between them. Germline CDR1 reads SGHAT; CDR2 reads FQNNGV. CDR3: CASSLKAGFSNEQFF. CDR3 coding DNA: TGTGCCAGCAGCTTGAAGGCGGGATTCTCCAATGAGCAGTTCTTC.

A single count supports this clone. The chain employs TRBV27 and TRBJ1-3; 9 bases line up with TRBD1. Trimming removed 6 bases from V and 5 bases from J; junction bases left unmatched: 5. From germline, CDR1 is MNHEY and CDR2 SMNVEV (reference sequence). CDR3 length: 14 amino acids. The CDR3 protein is CASRPTGGRNTIYF. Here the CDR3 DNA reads TGTGCCAGCAGACCGACAGGGGGAAGAAACACCATATATTTT.

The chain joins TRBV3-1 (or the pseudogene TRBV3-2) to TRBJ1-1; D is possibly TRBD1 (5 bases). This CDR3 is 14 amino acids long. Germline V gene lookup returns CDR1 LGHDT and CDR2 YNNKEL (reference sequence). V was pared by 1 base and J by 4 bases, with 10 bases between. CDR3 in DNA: TGTGCCAGCAGCCAAGTTACCGGGGGCACTGAAGCTTTCTTT. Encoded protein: CASSQVTGGTEAFF.

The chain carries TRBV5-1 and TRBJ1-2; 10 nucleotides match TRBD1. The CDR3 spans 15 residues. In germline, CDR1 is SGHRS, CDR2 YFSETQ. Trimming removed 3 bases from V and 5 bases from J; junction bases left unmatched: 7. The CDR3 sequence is CASSSAGTGVYGYTF. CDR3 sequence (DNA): TGCGCCAGCAGCTCCGCCGGGACAGGGGTTTATGGCTACACCTTC.

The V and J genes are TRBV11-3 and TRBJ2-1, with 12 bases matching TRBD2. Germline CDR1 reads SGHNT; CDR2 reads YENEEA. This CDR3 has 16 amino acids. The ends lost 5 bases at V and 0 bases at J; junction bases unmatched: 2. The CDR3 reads CASSLTSGGSYNEQFF. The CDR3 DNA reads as TGTGCCAGCAGCCTGACTAGCGGGGGCTCCTACAATGAGCAGTTCTTC.

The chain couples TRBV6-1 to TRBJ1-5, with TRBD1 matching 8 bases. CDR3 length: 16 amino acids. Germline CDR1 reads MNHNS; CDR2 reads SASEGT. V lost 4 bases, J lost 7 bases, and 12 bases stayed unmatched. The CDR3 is CASSGPSGGEEQPQHF. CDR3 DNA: TGTGCCAGCAGTGGTCCCTCAGGGGGCGAGGAGCAGCCCCAGCATTTT.

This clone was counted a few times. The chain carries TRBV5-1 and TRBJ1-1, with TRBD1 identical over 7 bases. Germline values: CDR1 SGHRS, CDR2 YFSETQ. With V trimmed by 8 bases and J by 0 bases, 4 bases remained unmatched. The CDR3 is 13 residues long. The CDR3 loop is CASKGQMNTEAFF. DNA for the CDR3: TGCGCCAGTAAGGGACAGATGAACACTGAAGCTTTCTTT.

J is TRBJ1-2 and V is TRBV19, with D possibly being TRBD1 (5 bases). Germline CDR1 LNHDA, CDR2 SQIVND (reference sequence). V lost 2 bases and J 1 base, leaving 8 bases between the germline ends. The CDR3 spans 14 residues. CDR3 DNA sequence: TGTGCCAGTAGTATACCCAGGGATAACTATGGCTACACCTTC. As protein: CASSIPRDNYGYTF.

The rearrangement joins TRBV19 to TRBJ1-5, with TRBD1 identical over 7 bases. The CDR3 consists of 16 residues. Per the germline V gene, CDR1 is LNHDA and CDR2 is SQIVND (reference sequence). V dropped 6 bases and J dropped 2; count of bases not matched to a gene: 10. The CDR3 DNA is TGTGCCAGTAGCCGAGGGGGCGCGGAAGGCAATCAGCCCCAGCATTTT. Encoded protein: CASSRGGAEGNQPQHF.

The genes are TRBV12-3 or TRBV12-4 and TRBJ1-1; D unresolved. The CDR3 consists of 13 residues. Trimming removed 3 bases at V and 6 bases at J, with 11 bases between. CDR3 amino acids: CASSLANRAEAFF. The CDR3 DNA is TGTGCCAGCAGTTTGGCGAATCGGGCTGAAGCTTTCTTT.

CDR3 sequence (DNA): TGCGCCAGCAGCCATTCTGGACTAGCGGGAGGCCCCACAGATACGCAGTATTTT. Its translation is CASSHSGLAGGPTDTQYF. The chain carries TRBV4-3 and TRBJ2-3, with 14 bases aligning to TRBD2. The CDR3 length is 18 residues. Germline CDR1 reads LGHNA; CDR2 reads YSLEER. The trim removed 3 bases at V and 2 bases at J, leaving 7 bases unmatched.

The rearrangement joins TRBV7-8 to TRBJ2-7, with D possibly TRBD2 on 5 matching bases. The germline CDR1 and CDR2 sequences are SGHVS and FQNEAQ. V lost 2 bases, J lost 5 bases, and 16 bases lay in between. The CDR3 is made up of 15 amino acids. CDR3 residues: CASSLFRGNGDEQYF. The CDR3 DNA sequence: TGTGCCAGCAGCTTATTTCGAGGGAACGGGGACGAGCAGTACTTC.

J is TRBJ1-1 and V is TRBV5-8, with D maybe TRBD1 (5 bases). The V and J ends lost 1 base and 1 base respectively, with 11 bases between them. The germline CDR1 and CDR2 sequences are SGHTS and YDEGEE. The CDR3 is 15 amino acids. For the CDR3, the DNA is TGTGCCAGCAGCTTGCTCGTGACAGAGAACACTGAAGCTTTCTTT. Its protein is CASSLLVTENTEAFF.